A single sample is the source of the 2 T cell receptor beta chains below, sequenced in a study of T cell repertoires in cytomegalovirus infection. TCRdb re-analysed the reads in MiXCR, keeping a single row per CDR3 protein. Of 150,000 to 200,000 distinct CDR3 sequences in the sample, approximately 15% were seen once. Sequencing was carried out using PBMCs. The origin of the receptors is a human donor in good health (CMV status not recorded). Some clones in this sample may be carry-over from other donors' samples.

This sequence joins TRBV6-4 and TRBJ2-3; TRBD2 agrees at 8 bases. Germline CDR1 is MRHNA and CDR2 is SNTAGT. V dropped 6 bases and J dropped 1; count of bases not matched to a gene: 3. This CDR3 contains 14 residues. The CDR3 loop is CASSGGAGTDTQYF. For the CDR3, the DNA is TGTGCCAGCAGCGGGGGGGCCGGCACAGATACGCAGTATTTT.

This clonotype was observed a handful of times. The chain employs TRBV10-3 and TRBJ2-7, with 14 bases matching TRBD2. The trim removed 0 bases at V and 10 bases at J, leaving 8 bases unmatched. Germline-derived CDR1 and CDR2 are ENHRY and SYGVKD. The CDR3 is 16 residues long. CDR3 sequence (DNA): TGTGCCATCAGTGAGTCGGGTACGACTAGCGGGAGGGACCAGTACTTC. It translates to CAISESGTTSGRDQYF.